The clone carrying this TCR beta chain showed up just a few times. The antigen remains undetermined. The CDR3 consists of 15 residues. Germline V gives CDR1 KGHSH, CDR2 LQKENI. With V trimmed by 4 bases and J by 3 bases, 4 bases remained unmatched. This record comes from a study of beta chain features in type 1 diabetes. Sorted populations all exceeded 98% purity. Study-wide results and limits: Type 1 diabetes patients had fewer VDJ junction insertions and more deletions. Moderate yet significant TCRB CDR3 shortening was seen in Type 1 diabetes patients in all four CD4+ subsets.

Expressed TCRB transcripts were sequenced, since all the RNA that had been isolated was reverse transcribed. The data were produced by immunoSEQ multiplex PCR, yet TCRdb's version contains in-frame clones alone and is incomplete. The sample yields around 140,000 clones, approximately 13% seen once. V gene TRBV18 combines with J gene TRBJ1-1; 11 bases are a match to TRBD1. Sequenced input: central memory CD4+ T cells from blood. This sequence originates from a man between 18 and 29 years old with type 1 diabetes. CDR3 protein: CASSQGQGVDTEAFF. In nucleotides, the CDR3 is TGTGCCAGCTCACAGGGACAGGGGGTTGACACTGAAGCTTTCTTT.